What follows are 24 T cell receptor beta chains derived from one specimen sequenced in a study of blood T cell repertoires in COVID-19. Assay: immunoSEQ multiplex PCR; the TCRdb copy retains only in-frame clones and omits some. The sample includes about 140,000 clones, around nine tenths of them seen just once. The specimen was peripheral blood. The receptor set was obtained from a human donor in a cohort sampled during active COVID-19.

V and J are TRBV5-1 and TRBJ2-3, with TRBD2 matching over 7 bases. Germline V gene lookup returns CDR1 SGHRS and CDR2 YFSETQ. This CDR3 contains 15 residues. Trimming cost V 0 bases and J 8 bases; bases outside gene matches: 9. The CDR3 coding sequence is TGCGCCAGCAGCTTGGTGGCAGGGACTATGGGTACGCAGTATTTT. Protein product: CASSLVAGTMGTQYF.

The chain is built from TRBV28 and TRBJ2-1; 13 bases align to TRBD2. This CDR3 has 16 residues. The trim removed 6 bases at V and 4 bases at J, leaving 6 bases unmatched. In germline, CDR1 is MDHEN, CDR2 SYDVKM. The CDR3 reads CASRDTSGGVYNEQFF. The CDR3 nucleotides read TGTGCCAGCAGAGATACTAGCGGGGGGGTTTACAATGAGCAGTTCTTC.

The rearrangement joins TRBV29-1 to TRBJ2-7; TRBD1 matches at 7 bases. Trimming at V came to 7 bases and at J to 0 bases, leaving 3 bases not matched to a gene. From germline, CDR1 is SQVTM and CDR2 ANQGSEA. The CDR3 consists of 12 residues. The CDR3 protein is CSGRDSSYEQYF. The CDR3 DNA follows: TGCAGCGGACGGGACAGCTCCTACGAGCAGTACTTC.

This chain links TRBV30 with TRBJ1-6; no definite D call. Trimming shortened V by 0 bases and J by 9 bases, and 12 bases separated the two germline ends. CDR1 and CDR2 (germline): GTSNPN, SVGIG (reference sequence). The CDR3 runs 14 residues. The CDR3 spells CAWSVVQNPSPLHF. As DNA, the CDR3 is TGTGCCTGGAGTGTCGTACAGAACCCTTCACCCCTCCACTTT.

The rearrangement uses TRBV9 and TRBJ1-6; D call uncertain. The germline V gene encodes CDR1 SGDLS and CDR2 YYNGEE. The CDR3 has 15 amino acids. Trimming pared 0 bases from V and 6 bases from J, leaving 10 bases between. In nucleotides, the CDR3 is TGTGCCAGCAGCGTAGCTGGCGGGTTTAATTCACCCCTCCACTTT. It encodes CASSVAGGFNSPLHF.

CDR3 sequence (DNA): TGTGCCAGCAGCCCGAACTCCGGGACTAGCATCAATGAGCAGTTCTTC. It codes for CASSPNSGTSINEQFF. The chain joins TRBV3-1 (or the pseudogene TRBV3-2) to TRBJ2-1, with 9 bases identical to TRBD2. The V gene end was trimmed by 4 bases and the J gene end by 6 bases; junction bases not matched to a gene: 10. Germline CDR1 LGHDT, CDR2 YNNKEL (reference sequence). CDR3 length: 16 residues.

V is TRBV15 and J is TRBJ1-2; the D gene is possibly TRBD1 (6 bases). Germline-derived CDR1 and CDR2 are LNHNV and YYDKDF (reference sequence). The V gene lost 0 bases and the J gene lost 10 bases, with 15 bases spanning the gap. The CDR3 loop spans 14 amino acids. CDR3 loop: CATSRDGDTYFYTF. The DNA for the CDR3 is TGTGCCACCAGCAGAGATGGGGACACATACTTCTACACCTTC.

This rearrangement joins TRBV24-1 to TRBJ2-2; the match to TRBD2 covers 13 bases. The CDR3 consists of 16 residues. The J segment lost 7 bases and the V segment lost 0 bases, leaving 1 base of the junction unmatched. The germline V gene encodes CDR1 KGHDR and CDR2 SFDVKD. The CDR3 loop reads CATSDLGTSGVGELFF. DNA of the CDR3: TGTGCCACCAGTGATTTGGGGACTAGCGGGGTCGGGGAGCTGTTTTTT.

The rearrangement joins TRBV5-4 to TRBJ2-3; 11 bases map to TRBD1. Germline V CDR1 and CDR2: SGHNT, YYREEE (reference sequence). The V and J ends lost 4 bases and 3 bases, in that order; junction bases with no gene match: 19. This CDR3 contains 20 residues. This chain's CDR3 is CASSPDLGTGGRYGTDTQYF. CDR3 in DNA: TGTGCCAGCAGCCCAGATTTAGGGACAGGGGGGCGGTACGGAACAGATACGCAGTATTTT.

J is TRBJ2-2 and V is TRBV28; D unclear. CDR1 and CDR2 from the germline V gene are MDHEN and SYDVKM. Trimming left V 8 bases short and J 4 bases short, with 5 bases between. This CDR3 is built from 11 residues. This CDR3 reads CASSVTGELFF. The CDR3 DNA reads TGTGCCAGCTCAGTCACCGGGGAGCTGTTTTTT.

V is TRBV25-1 and J is TRBJ2-5, with unresolved D. Per germline, CDR1 MGHDK and CDR2 SYGVNS. The CDR3 is 17 amino acids. The V end was cut by 1 base, the J end by 2 bases, with 17 bases between. The chain's CDR3 is CASSELEAQQSQETQYF. CDR3 sequence (DNA): TGTGCCAGCAGTGAATTAGAGGCCCAGCAATCTCAAGAGACCCAGTACTTC.

The rearrangement uses TRBV2 and TRBJ2-3; 10 bases match TRBD2. V lost 2 bases, J lost 8 bases, and 13 bases stayed unmatched. The CDR3 is 17 residues long. Germline CDR1 reads SNHLY; CDR2 reads FYNNEI. CDR3 protein: CASSEPPSSSGRRTQYF. CDR3 nucleotides: TGTGCCAGCAGTGAACCCCCGTCCTCTAGCGGGAGACGTACGCAGTATTTT. Full variable domain (missing parts from reference TRBV2 and TRBJ2-3): EPEVTQTPSHQVTQMGQEVILRCVPISNHLYFYWYRQILGQKVEFLVSFYNNEISEKSEIFDDQFSVERPDGSNFTLKIRSTKLEDSAMYFCASSEPPSSSGRRTQYFGPGTRLTVL.

The V gene is TRBV28, the J gene TRBJ1-5; 7 positions agree with TRBD1. Looked up from germline, CDR1 is MDHEN and CDR2 is SYDVKM. Trimming at V came to 5 bases and at J to 7 bases, leaving 17 bases not matched to a gene. The CDR3 contains 17 residues. In DNA, the CDR3 is TGTGCCAGCAGTGACCCGGGTAACAGGGGATCGAGGCAGCCCCAGCATTTT. Residues: CASSDPGNRGSRQPQHF.

J is TRBJ2-7 and V is TRBV5-8; a possible D gene is TRBD2 (7 bases). V lost 4 bases to trimming and J lost 1 base, with 12 bases between them. The CDR3 covers 14 residues. CDR1 is SGHTS and CDR2 is YDEGEE in the germline V gene. In nucleotides, the CDR3 is TGTGCCAGCAGCCAGGGAGGGGGATCCTACGAGCAGTACTTC. As protein: CASSQGGGSYEQYF.

The chain's CDR3 is CASSYRTGNEAFF. The CDR3 DNA sequence: TGTGCCAGCAGCTACCGAACAGGGAATGAAGCTTTCTTT. The chain has TRBV14 and TRBJ1-1, with D perhaps TRBD1 (6 bases). Germline CDR1 SGHDN, CDR2 FVKESK. This CDR3 contains 13 residues. Trimming took off 5 bases at V and 7 bases at J, with 14 bases between the two ends.

This chain uses TRBV9 with TRBJ1-2; D gene uncertain. Trimming removed 4 bases from V and 9 bases from J, with 16 bases in between. The length of the CDR3 is 13 residues. Germline V lookup: CDR1 SGDLS, CDR2 YYNGEE. This CDR3 is CASSQGGSFRYTF. The DNA for the CDR3 is TGTGCCAGCAGCCAAGGAGGCTCTTTCCGCTACACCTTC.

The V and J genes are TRBV5-1 and TRBJ1-1; no firm D call. V shed 4 bases and J shed 3 bases, with 16 bases lying between them. CDR1 is SGHRS, CDR2 YFSETQ, per germline. This CDR3 has 15 residues. The CDR3 spells CASSPGPPRDTEAFF. For the CDR3, the DNA is TGCGCCAGCAGCCCCGGACCCCCGCGGGACACTGAAGCTTTCTTT. Full variable domain (outside the CDR3, taken from reference TRBV5-1 and TRBJ1-1): KAGVTQTPRYLIKTRGQQVTLSCSPISGHRSVSWYQQTPGQGLQFLFEYFSETQRNKGNFPGRFSGRQFSNSRSEMNVSTLELGDSALYLCASSPGPPRDTEAFFGQGTRLTVV.

The rearrangement links TRBV5-6 to TRBJ2-5, with 10 positions matching TRBD2. CDR1 and CDR2 (germline): SGHDT, YYEEEE. The V gene end was trimmed by 6 bases and the J gene end by 2 bases; junction bases not matched to a gene: 13. This CDR3 spans 17 amino acids. The CDR3 DNA reads as TGTGCCAGCAACCCCGGTAGCGGGGGGCGGCGTCAAGAGACCCAGTACTTC. Its protein product is CASNPGSGGRRQETQYF.

This clone occurred once. The rearrangement links TRBV2 to TRBJ2-1; the D gene is possibly TRBD1 (6 bases). The CDR3 extends over 15 amino acids. The V end lost 6 bases, the J end lost 1 base, and 13 bases lay between the germline ends. Per germline, CDR1 SNHLY and CDR2 FYNNEI. The CDR3 here is CASREFQGSYNEQFF. CDR3 DNA: TGTGCCAGCAGGGAGTTCCAGGGGTCCTACAATGAGCAGTTCTTC.

The chain carries TRBV19 and TRBJ1-5, with 10 nucleotides matching TRBD1. The CDR3 totals 14 residues. The germline V gene has CDR1 LNHDA and CDR2 SQIVND (reference sequence). After removal of 8 bases from V and 3 bases from J, the junction contained 4 bases not matched to a gene. CDR3 DNA: TGTGCCAGTGCCGGGACAGGGGCCAATCAGCCCCAGCATTTT. Amino acids: CASAGTGANQPQHF.

The chain uses TRBV3-1 (or the pseudogene TRBV3-2) and TRBJ2-7; D possibly corresponds to TRBD1 (6 bases). This CDR3 comprises 14 residues. The germline V gene encodes CDR1 LGHDT and CDR2 YNNKEL (reference sequence). The V gene lost 2 bases and the J gene lost 3 bases, with 11 bases spanning the gap. CDR3 bases: TGTGCCAGCAGCCAACTCGGACAGATCTACGAGCAGTACTTC. Translated, it gives CASSQLGQIYEQYF.

The chain recombines TRBV12-3 or TRBV12-4 with TRBJ1-2, with D possibly being TRBD1 (5 bases). Trimming removed 7 bases at V and 0 bases at J, with 9 bases between. The CDR3 has 13 residues. DNA of the CDR3: TGTGCCAGCACGGGGGGTTCTAACTATGGCTACACCTTC. Encoded protein: CASTGGSNYGYTF.

This clone was picked up one time. The chain recombines TRBV2 with TRBJ2-1; the match to TRBD2 covers 14 bases. This CDR3 has 15 amino acids. Germline CDR1 SNHLY, CDR2 FYNNEI. V shed 5 bases and J 15 bases; nucleotides not matched to a gene: 12. The DNA of the CDR3 is TGTGCCAGCAGTCCCCCGACTAGCGGGAGGGCCCGAGGGTTCTTC. It is translated as CASSPPTSGRARGFF.

This clone was seen a single time. This rearrangement joins TRBV11-2 to TRBJ2-7, with 11 nucleotides matching TRBD1. This CDR3 has 16 amino acids. The V and J ends lost 5 bases and 2 bases, in that order; junction bases with no gene match: 8. Germline values: CDR1 SGHAT, CDR2 FQNNGV. CDR3 in amino acids: CASSATPGQGAYEQYF. DNA of the CDR3: TGTGCCAGCAGCGCCACACCGGGACAGGGGGCCTACGAGCAGTACTTC.